This passage covers 22 T cell receptor beta chains from one sample sequenced in a study of tumor-infiltrating lymphocytes in oesophageal squamous cell carcinoma. TCRdb re-called the PCR reads with MiXCR, one entry per CDR3 protein. The sample consists of 24,000 or so distinct CDR3 sequences, about 40% of them appearing once. The sample comprised esophageal tumor tissue. All receptors come from a male donor with esophageal squamous cell carcinoma.

With regard to this clonotype: At one end the junction does not follow the germline gene, possibly because of a read error. The chain employs TRBV10-3 and TRBJ1-4, with D possibly matching TRBD1 (6 bases). The CDR3 is 13 amino acids. From germline, CDR1 is ENHRY and CDR2 SYGVKD. CDR3 DNA: TGTGCCATCAGTGCAGGGGTCGGTGAAAAACTATTTTTT. This encodes CAISAGVGEKLFF.

The chain carries TRBV10-2 and TRBJ1-2; tentatively, D is TRBD1 (5 bases). V shed 2 bases and J shed 7 bases, with 14 bases lying between them. CDR3 length equals 14 residues. Per germline, CDR1 WSHSY and CDR2 SAAADI. The DNA of the CDR3 is TGCGCCAGCAGTGAGCCGGGGGGTTTGCTTGGCTACACCTTC. Translating it yields CASSEPGGLLGYTF.

The gene calls are TRBV5-3 and TRBJ2-1, with 10 bases matching TRBD2. TRBV5-3 is treated as an ORF (open reading frame) with a function not yet certain. There are 17 residues in the CDR3. The V segment lost 8 bases and the J segment 0 bases; nucleotides outside the gene matches: 11. This CDR3 reads CASSGQREGSSYNEQFF. The CDR3 DNA sequence: TGTGCCAGCAGTGGACAGCGGGAGGGGAGCTCCTACAATGAGCAGTTCTTC.

This clonotype was found a few times. No conserved phenylalanine or tryptophan ends this CDR3, so it is likely a read error. It is unclear where the CDR3 begins or ends on the DNA, so no DNA is shown, and the CDR3 is as TCRdb lists it. The chain employs TRBV24-1 and TRBJ1-1; TRBD1, the table's D call, lacks a check against the DNA. The CDR3 is 17 residues long, counting both termini. Germline CDR1 reads KGHDR; CDR2 reads SFDVKD. CDR3 sequence reads: CATSDPGQGRRPSTSGQ.

This clonotype was found a few times. The chain is built from TRBV19 and TRBJ2-1; 9 positions agree with TRBD2. CDR1 and CDR2 from the germline V gene are LNHDA and SQIVND (reference sequence). This CDR3 has 15 amino acids. V shed 7 bases, J shed 0 bases, and the junction held 4 bases outside the gene matches. The CDR3 DNA reads as TGTGCCAGTATAAAGCGGGGGGACTCCTACAATGAGCAGTTCTTC. This codes for CASIKRGDSYNEQFF.

In its sample, this clonotype was seen many times. The chain links TRBV6-6 to TRBJ1-3, with 12 bases identical to TRBD1. The CDR3 is made up of 18 amino acids. Trimming at V came to 0 bases and at J to 3 bases, leaving 6 bases not matched to a gene. Germline V gives CDR1 MNHNY, CDR2 SVGAGI (reference sequence). The CDR3 region has the DNA TGTGCCAGCAGTTACTCCGGGACAGGGGGCGCGAATGGAAACACCATATATTTT. It encodes CASSYSGTGGANGNTIYF.

The chain is built from TRBV6-1 and TRBJ1-1; D is uncertain. Per the germline V gene, CDR1 is MNHNS and CDR2 is SASEGT. The V end lost 6 bases, the J end lost 0 bases, and 20 bases lay between the germline ends. The CDR3 is 17 residues long. The CDR3 spells CASSPYGRGSMNTEAFF. CDR3 in DNA: TGTGCCAGCAGCCCCTACGGGCGGGGTTCCATGAACACTGAAGCTTTCTTT.

The chain employs TRBV5-4 and TRBJ2-5; tentative D call: TRBD2 (5 bases). The end of the DNA aligns better with TRBJ2-1, so the J call may be wrong. This CDR3 has 14 amino acids. Per germline, CDR1 SGHNT and CDR2 YYREEE (reference sequence). CDR3 bases: TGTGCCAGCAGCTTGGCTGTTGGGAGAACCGAGCAGTTCTTC. It codes for CASSLAVGRTEQFF.

This clonotype is labeled as medium-sized (0.01 to 0.1%). The chain recombines TRBV7-6 with TRBJ2-1; D is possibly TRBD1 (6 bases). Germline CDR1 SGHVS, CDR2 FNYEAQ. There are 16 residues in the CDR3. V dropped 3 bases and J dropped 8 bases, with 20 bases sitting between them. This CDR3 reads CASSFAHRELEDEQFF. As DNA, the CDR3 is TGTGCCAGCAGCTTCGCCCACAGGGAGCTCGAGGATGAGCAGTTCTTC.

This sequence joins TRBV5-1 and TRBJ2-3; 8 bases map to TRBD1. The J call may not be correct, given that the DNA end is closer to TRBJ2-1. Germline loops: CDR1 SGHRS, CDR2 YFSETQ. CDR3 length equals 13 residues. The CDR3 nucleotides are TGCGCCAGCAGCTGGACAGGGTCGAATGAGCAGTTCTTC. Protein product: CASSWTGSNEQFF.

In this sample, this clonotype turned up many times. The chain joins TRBV27 to TRBJ1-2; TRBD1 might be the D (6 bases). V lost 2 bases and J 4 bases, leaving 11 bases between the germline ends. The CDR3 has 14 residues. Looked up from germline, CDR1 is MNHEY and CDR2 is SMNVEV (reference sequence). CDR3 protein: CASSLKGGSYGYTF. The DNA for the CDR3 is TGTGCCAGCAGTTTAAAAGGGGGGAGCTATGGCTACACCTTC.

This clonotype was seen many times. This chain uses TRBV5-1 with TRBJ2-1; TRBD1 matches 7 bases. The CDR3 runs 15 residues. Trimming took 1 base from V and 8 from J; bases not matched to a gene: 9. The germline V gene has CDR1 SGHRS and CDR2 YFSETQ. CDR3 sequence (DNA): TGCGCCAGCAGCTTGACAGGGGAGCCACTCGATGAGCAGTTCTTC. It encodes CASSLTGEPLDEQFF.

The chain recombines TRBV2 with TRBJ1-5; D is undetermined. Per the germline V gene, CDR1 is SNHLY and CDR2 is FYNNEI. The CDR3 spans 15 residues. V lost 7 bases and J lost 6, with 19 bases in between. The CDR3 nucleotides are TGTGCCAGCAACTCAGGACGGATCCGGGGTCAGCCCCAGCATTTT. Translation: CASNSGRIRGQPQHF.

This clonotype is categorized as medium-sized (0.01 to 0.1%). The chain carries TRBV12-3 or TRBV12-4 and TRBJ2-3, with 9 bases that match TRBD2. The length of the CDR3 is 15 residues. V lost 5 bases and J lost 3; bases outside the gene matches: 6. This CDR3 is CASSISGSGTDTQYF. The CDR3 nucleotides are TGTGCCAGCAGTATTAGCGGGAGTGGTACAGATACGCAGTATTTT.

This clonotype has at least ten counts. J is TRBJ2-7 and V is TRBV7-2; D unclear. The CDR3 runs to 13 residues. CDR1 and CDR2 (germline): SGHTA, FQGNSA. Trimming stripped 4 bases from V and 12 bases from J, with 19 bases between. This chain's CDR3 is CASSWNQVGRPYF. The CDR3 DNA is TGTGCCAGCAGCTGGAATCAAGTGGGCAGGCCGTACTTC.

Worth noting for this clonotype: No conserved phenylalanine or tryptophan is present at the end of the CDR3, so a read error is the likely explanation. The DNA is omitted, as the CDR3 cannot be located on it reliably, and the CDR3 follows TCRdb's listing. The V gene is TRBV6-1, the J gene TRBJ2-3; the table's D call TRBD1 went unverified against the DNA. CDR1 is MNHNS and CDR2 is SASEGT in the germline V gene. Inclusive of both ends, the CDR3 amounts to 14 amino acids. CDR3 sequence reads: CASSEIPYEQYFGP.

This clonotype was detected many times. The V and J genes are TRBV6-1 and TRBJ2-5; 12 bases agree with TRBD1. The last part of the DNA fits TRBJ2-7 better; the J call may be wrong. The CDR3 loop spans 12 amino acids. CDR1 is MNHNS and CDR2 is SASEGT in the germline V gene. CDR3 coding DNA: TGTGCCATGGGACAGGGGGCTTACGAGCAGTACTTC. It translates to CAMGQGAYEQYF.

In its sample, this clonotype is medium-sized. The chain couples TRBV7-9 to TRBJ1-2; the D is unclear. Germline V CDR1 and CDR2: SEHNR, FQNEAQ (reference sequence). The CDR3 is 14 amino acids. With 7 bases removed from V and 1 base from J, the gap between germline ends came to 13 bases. In nucleotides, the CDR3 is TGTGCCAGCATCCTCTTTCCTGATAACTATGGCTACACCTTC. Protein sequence: CASILFPDNYGYTF.

V gene TRBV18 combines with J gene TRBJ2-1, with 7 bases fitting TRBD2. The DNA end is a closer match to TRBJ2-7, so the J assignment may be wrong. This CDR3 spans 14 amino acids. Germline lookup yields CDR1 KGHSH and CDR2 LQKENI. The CDR3 loop is CASSPPVREDEQYF. The CDR3 DNA reads as TGTGCCAGCTCACCACCGGTACGGGAGGATGAGCAGTACTTC.

This clonotype rates as medium-sized (0.01 to 0.1%). The gene calls are TRBV7-2 and TRBJ1-1; D uncertain. Between the trimmed V and J ends, which lost 6 bases and 1 base, there was a span of 15 bases. CDR3 length: 15 residues. Germline values: CDR1 SGHTA, CDR2 FQGNSA. CDR3 in amino acids: CASRPESRGNTEAFF. CDR3 DNA sequence: TGTGCCAGCAGGCCAGAATCTAGAGGGAACACTGAAGCTTTCTTT.

J is TRBJ2-7 and V is TRBV7-3, with 7 nucleotides matching TRBD2. The end of the DNA is better explained by TRBJ2-5, so the J call may be wrong. The CDR3 is made up of 14 amino acids. Germline CDR1 is SGHTA and CDR2 is FQGTGA. The DNA of the CDR3 is TGTGCCAGCAGCCCCTTGGGAGGGCGAGAGACCCAGTACTTC. Amino acids: CASSPLGGRETQYF.

This clonotype was seen more than once but under ten times. The DNA is omitted, as the CDR3 cannot be located on it reliably, and the CDR3 follows TCRdb's listing. This chain joins TRBV7-6 and TRBJ2-6; TRBD1 was called by the table and not checked on the DNA. From its first to its last residue, the CDR3 has 19 amino acids. The germline V gene has CDR1 SGHVS and CDR2 FNYEAQ. CDR3 loop: CASSLVGGGRGLGGLHLRF.